This TCR beta chain was documented in a study of cytomegalovirus exposure and HLA in healthy donors. Study outcomes and limitations: According to a subsequent analysis, TCR clusters from the first cohort were inclined to appear together in the roughly 120 validation repertoires.

Germline assignment: CDR1 SGHRS and CDR2 YFSETQ. Trimming pared 0 bases from V and 2 bases from J, leaving 11 bases between. The CDR3 is made up of 15 amino acids. Here immunoSEQ multiplex PCR was the method, and the copy in TCRdb shows in-frame clones only, minus some. The data show some 170,000 clones, with about 87% seen just once and approximately 1.5% held by the top ten. With respect to this clone: Its specificity is unknown.

Sequencing was done on a sample of PBMCs. The chain has TRBV5-1 and TRBJ1-2; D unresolved. The clonotype comes from a woman younger than 45 in good health and CMV-seronegative. CDR3 bases: TGCGCCAGCAGCTTGGACATTGCCCAAAACTATGGCTACACCTTC. Protein product: CASSLDIAQNYGYTF.